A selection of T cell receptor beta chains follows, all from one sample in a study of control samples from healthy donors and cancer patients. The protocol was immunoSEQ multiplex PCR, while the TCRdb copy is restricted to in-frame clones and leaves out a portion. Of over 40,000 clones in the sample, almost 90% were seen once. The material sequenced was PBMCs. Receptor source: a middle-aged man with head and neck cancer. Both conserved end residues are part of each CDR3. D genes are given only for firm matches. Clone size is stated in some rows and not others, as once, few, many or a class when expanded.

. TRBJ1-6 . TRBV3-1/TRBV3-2 TGTGCCAGCAGCCAAGATCAAGGATCCTATAATTCACCCCTCCACTTT CASSQDQGSYNSPLHF
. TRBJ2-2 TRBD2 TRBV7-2 TGTGCCAGCAGCGTATCACTAGCGGGCCTGACCGGGGAGCTGTTTTTT CASSVSLAGLTGELFF
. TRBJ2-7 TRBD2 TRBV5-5 TGTGCCAGCAGCATTCATCTAGCGGTCTCCTACGAGCAGTACTTC CASSIHLAVSYEQYF
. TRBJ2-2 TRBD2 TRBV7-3 TGTGCCAGCAGCCGCGGGGGGACTAGCGGAAACACCGGGGAGCTGTTTTTT CASSRGGTSGNTGELFF
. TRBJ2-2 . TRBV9 TGTGCCAGCAGCGTAGTCGACACCGGGGAGCTGTTTTTT CASSVVDTGELFF
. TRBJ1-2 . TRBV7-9 TGTGCCAGCAGCTTAAGAGATAGCTATGGCTACACCTTC CASSLRDSYGYTF
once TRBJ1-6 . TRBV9 TGTGCCAGCGGGCCTCCGGGACTTCTCCACTTT CASGPPGLLHF
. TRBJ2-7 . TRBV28 TGTGCCAGCAGTTTATATCCGGGAACCTACGAGCAGTACTTC CASSLYPGTYEQYF
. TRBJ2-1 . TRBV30 TGTGCCTGGAGTGTAGGGCTAAATGAGCAGTTCTTC CAWSVGLNEQFF
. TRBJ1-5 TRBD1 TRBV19 TGTGCCAGTAGTATAGGGACAGGCGGAAATCAGCCCCAGCATTTT CASSIGTGGNQPQHF
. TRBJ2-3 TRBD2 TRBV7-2 TGTGCCAGCAGCTTAGAGTTAGCGGGGGGGTACACAGATACGCAGTATTTT CASSLELAGGYTDTQYF
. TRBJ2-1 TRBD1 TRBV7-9 TGTGCCAGCAGCCCGGAGACAGGGAGCTCCTACAATGAGCAGTTCTTC CASSPETGSSYNEQFF
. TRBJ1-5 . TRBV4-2 TGTGCCAGCAGCCAAGATACGGGTCAGCCCCAGCATTTT CASSQDTGQPQHF
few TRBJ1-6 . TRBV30 TGTGCCTGGAGTCGGACAAGCTTTTATAATTCACCCCTCCACTTT CAWSRTSFYNSPLHF
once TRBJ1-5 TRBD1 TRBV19 TGTGCCAGTAGTGCCATGACAGGGGGCGCGGGGCAGCCCCAGCATTTT CASSAMTGGAGQPQHF
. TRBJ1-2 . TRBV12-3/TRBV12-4 TGTGCCAGCAGTTTCCAGTTTAACTATGGCTACACCTTC CASSFQFNYGYTF
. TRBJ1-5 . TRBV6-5 TGTGCCAGCAGTTGGAGGGTTAATCAGCCCCAGCATTTT CASSWRVNQPQHF
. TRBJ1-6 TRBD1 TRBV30 TGTGCCTGGGGACAGGGGGTCGCGTATAATTCACCCCTCCACTTT CAWGQGVAYNSPLHF
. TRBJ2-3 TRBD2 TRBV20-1 TGCAGTGCTAGTTTCACTAGCGGACTTAGCACAGATACGCAGTATTTT CSASFTSGLSTDTQYF
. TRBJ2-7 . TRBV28 TGTGCCAGCACAAAACAGGGAAGGGCCTACGAGCAGTACTTC CASTKQGRAYEQYF
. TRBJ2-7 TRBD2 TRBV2 TGTGCCCACACCGGGGGGGGCATAAACGAGCAGTACTTC CAHTGGGINEQYF
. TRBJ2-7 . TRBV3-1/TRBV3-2 TGTGCCAGCAGCTCACTGGGACGGAGCGAGCAGTACTTC CASSSLGRSEQYF
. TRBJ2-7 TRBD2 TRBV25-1 TGTGCCAGCAGTGCCGCGGGAGTGGCAGGTGCAGGTGAGCAGTACTTC CASSAAGVAGAGEQYF
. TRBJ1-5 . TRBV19 TGTGCCAGCAATATCGAGGGAGGTCAGCCCCAGCATTTT CASNIEGGQPQHF
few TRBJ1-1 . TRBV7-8 TGTGCCAGCAGCTTAGGGGAACCAGGGATTCTGGCTTTCTTT CASSLGEPGILAFF
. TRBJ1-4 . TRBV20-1 TGCAGTGCTAGCCCCGATGAAAAACTGTTTTTT CSASPDEKLFF
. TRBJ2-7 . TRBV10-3 TGTGCCATCAGCAACCGTGGGGCAGGTGCCTACGAGCAGTACTTC CAISNRGAGAYEQYF
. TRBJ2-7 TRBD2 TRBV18 TGTGCCAGCTTCTCGGGACGGGGGGCCTACGAGCAGTACTTC CASFSGRGAYEQYF
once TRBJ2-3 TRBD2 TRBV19 TGTGCCAGTAGTCAAACGACTAGCGGGGGTTCAGGTACGCAGTATTTT CASSQTTSGGSGTQYF
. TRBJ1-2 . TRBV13 TGTGCCAGCAGCATCGGGACGGGCGGGTTCGGCTACACCTTC CASSIGTGGFGYTF
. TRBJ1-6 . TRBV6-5 TGTGCCAGCAGCCTCGACACCAGCAATTCACCCCTCCACTTT CASSLDTSNSPLHF
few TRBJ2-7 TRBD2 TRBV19 TGTGCCAGTAGCCCCGTAGCGGGGGCCCTCTACGAGCAGTACTTC CASSPVAGALYEQYF
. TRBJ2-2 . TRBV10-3 TGTGCCATCAGTGAGTCCCGCAGACGCAACACCGGGGAGCTGTTTTTT CAISESRRRNTGELFF
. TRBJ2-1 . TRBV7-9 TGTGCCAGCAGCCCCGGACAGTCCAATGAGCAGTTCTTC CASSPGQSNEQFF
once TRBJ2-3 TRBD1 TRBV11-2 TGTGCCAGCAGCATAACAGGGGGCCGAGGCACAGATACGCAGTATTTT CASSITGGRGTDTQYF
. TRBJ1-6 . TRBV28 TGTGCCAGCAGCCCTGCATTGGGTCGTAATTCACCCCTCCACTTT CASSPALGRNSPLHF
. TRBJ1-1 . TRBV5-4 TGTGCCAGCAGCTTGGAAGGGCGCGAAGCTTTCTTT CASSLEGREAFF
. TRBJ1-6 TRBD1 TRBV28 TGTGCCAGCAGTCCCGGGACAGGGGCTTATTATTCACCCCTCCACTTT CASSPGTGAYYSPLHF
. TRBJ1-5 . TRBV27 TGTGCCAGCAGTTTCCGGTCAAACAATCAGCCCCAGCATTTT CASSFRSNNQPQHF
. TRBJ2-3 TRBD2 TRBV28 TGTGCCAGCAGTTTCGAGCGGGGGGGCGGGTCCACAGATACGCAGTATTTT CASSFERGGGSTDTQYF
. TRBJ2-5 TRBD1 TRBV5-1 TGCGCCAGCAGCCTAGGGACAGGGGGCCTCCAAGAGACCCAGTACTTC CASSLGTGGLQETQYF
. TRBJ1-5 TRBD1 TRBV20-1 TGCAGTGCTAGTAGATGGACAGGGGGCAATCAGCCCCAGCATTTT CSASRWTGGNQPQHF
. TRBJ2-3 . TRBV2 TGTGCCAGCAGTGTCCGGGATAGCACAGATACGCAGTATTTT CASSVRDSTDTQYF
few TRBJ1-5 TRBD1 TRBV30 TGTGCCTGGAGTGGGGGAACCGGACAGGGACGTGCGCCCCAGCATTTT CAWSGGTGQGRAPQHF
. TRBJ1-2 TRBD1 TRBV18 TGTGCCAGCTCACCCTTTGAACCATCAGGGACAGGGGGCCGATATGGCTACACCTTC CASSPFEPSGTGGRYGYTF
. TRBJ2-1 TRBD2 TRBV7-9 TGTGCCAGCAGCTTCGGACTAGGGGTTGCGACATACAATGAGCAGTTCTTC CASSFGLGVATYNEQFF
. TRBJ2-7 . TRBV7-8 TGTGCCAGCATCTCTCCCAGGGTGCACGAGCAGTACTTC CASISPRVHEQYF
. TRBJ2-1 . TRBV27 TGTGCCAGCAGTTTAGACCCCCCCCAAAAGGCGGGTCTACCGTACAATGAGCAGTTCTTC CASSLDPPQKAGLPYNEQFF
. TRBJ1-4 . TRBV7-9 TGTGCCAGCAGCTTAGAAGGCCGATTCCCCTCAACTAATGAAAAACTGTTTTTT CASSLEGRFPSTNEKLFF
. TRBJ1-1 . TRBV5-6 TGTGCCAGCAGCTTTACGGGGTGGGGCACTGAAGCTTTCTTT CASSFTGWGTEAFF
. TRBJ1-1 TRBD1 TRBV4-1 TGCGCCAGCAGCCTTCTAAACAGGGGGCTGAACACTGAAGCTTTCTTT CASSLLNRGLNTEAFF
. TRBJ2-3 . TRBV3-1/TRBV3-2 TGTGCCAGCAGCCAAGAAAGCCAGCTAGCGTCAAAAGGTGCAGATACGCAGTATTTT CASSQESQLASKGADTQYF
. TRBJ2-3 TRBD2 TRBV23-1 TGCGCCAGCAGTCAACTGCCCTTTAGCGGGAGGGCCGGGGCAGATACGCAGTATTTT CASSQLPFSGRAGADTQYF
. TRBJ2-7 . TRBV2 TGTGCCAGCAGTGCCAGGGACGAGCAGTACTTC CASSARDEQYF
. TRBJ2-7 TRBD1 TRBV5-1 TGCGCCAGCAGCTTGGCGGGACAGGGCCTCTACGAGCAGTACTTC CASSLAGQGLYEQYF